This is a list of T cell receptor beta chains from one sample in a study of blood T cell repertoires in COVID-19. The repertoire was sequenced with immunoSEQ multiplex PCR; TCRdb's copy has only in-frame clones and lacks some. The top ten hold 1.8% of the sample, which has about 300,000 clones, about nine tenths seen once. Specimen: peripheral blood. The receptors were gathered from a woman in her twenties or thirties with COVID-19, enrolled during active disease. Each CDR3 is given with its conserved first and last residue. Each record gives: clone size, J gene, D gene, V gene, CDR3 DNA, CDR3 protein. The D gene is left open where the match is weak. For some rows the clone size is stated as once, few or many, or as a class when expanded; others skip it.

abundance: -; j_gene: TRBJ1-2; d_gene: TRBD1; v_gene: TRBV5-1; CDR3nt: TGCGCCAGCAGCTCTACAGGGGACTATGGCTACACCTTC; CDR3aa: CASSSTGDYGYTF
abundance: -; j_gene: TRBJ2-5; d_gene: TRBD2; v_gene: TRBV7-3; CDR3nt: TGTGCCAGCAGCTTAATGAGCGGGGGTTCGGAGACCCAGTACTTC; CDR3aa: CASSLMSGGSETQYF
abundance: -; j_gene: TRBJ1-5; d_gene: TRBD1; v_gene: TRBV12-5; CDR3nt: TGTGCTAGTGGTTTGGAGACAGGGAATCAGCCCCAGCATTTT; CDR3aa: CASGLETGNQPQHF
abundance: few; j_gene: TRBJ1-4; d_gene: -; v_gene: TRBV7-8; CDR3nt: TGTGCCAGCAGCACTATCGGCGAGGCCAGTAATGAAAAACTGTTTTTT; CDR3aa: CASSTIGEASNEKLFF
abundance: once; j_gene: TRBJ2-1; d_gene: TRBD2; v_gene: TRBV18; CDR3nt: TGTGCCAGCTCACCCGGGACTAGCGGGACTTACAGCTCCTACAATGAGCAGTTCTTC; CDR3aa: CASSPGTSGTYSSYNEQFF
abundance: once; j_gene: TRBJ2-7; d_gene: TRBD1; v_gene: TRBV7-2; CDR3nt: TGTGCCAGCAGCCGGGACAGGGGGTTCGCCGAGCAGTACTTC; CDR3aa: CASSRDRGFAEQYF
abundance: few; j_gene: TRBJ2-2; d_gene: TRBD2; v_gene: TRBV5-4; CDR3nt: TGTGCCAACGGGCGGGGGGGCCGCACCGGGGAGCTGTTTTTT; CDR3aa: CANGRGGRTGELFF
abundance: -; j_gene: TRBJ1-2; d_gene: -; v_gene: TRBV19; CDR3nt: TGTGCCAGTAGTATAGCGGGACTGGACGGCTATGGCTACACCTTC; CDR3aa: CASSIAGLDGYGYTF
abundance: -; j_gene: TRBJ2-1; d_gene: TRBD1; v_gene: TRBV29-1; CDR3nt: TGCAGCGTACCTCACTACAGGGGATTTAGCGATGAGCAGTTCTTC; CDR3aa: CSVPHYRGFSDEQFF
abundance: -; j_gene: TRBJ1-1; d_gene: -; v_gene: TRBV18; CDR3nt: TGTGCCAGCTCACCACTCGGAGGGGGGGGCACTGAAGCTTTCTTT; CDR3aa: CASSPLGGGGTEAFF
abundance: -; j_gene: TRBJ1-4; d_gene: -; v_gene: TRBV7-2; CDR3nt: TGTGCCAGCAGCTTAACGGGGGGCTTTGGAGAAAAACTGTTTTTT; CDR3aa: CASSLTGGFGEKLFF
abundance: -; j_gene: TRBJ1-2; d_gene: TRBD1; v_gene: TRBV28; CDR3nt: TGTGCCAGCGGGCTTCCCGGACAGGGAAGACGGGGCTACACCTTC; CDR3aa: CASGLPGQGRRGYTF
abundance: -; j_gene: TRBJ1-5; d_gene: -; v_gene: TRBV19; CDR3nt: TGTGCAGGGGGGGGCTCTAGCAATCAGCCCCAGCATTTT; CDR3aa: CAGGGSSNQPQHF
abundance: -; j_gene: TRBJ2-3; d_gene: -; v_gene: TRBV29-1; CDR3nt: TGCAGCGTTTGGCTGGGCAGCTGCACAGATACGCAGTATTTT; CDR3aa: CSVWLGSCTDTQYF
abundance: -; j_gene: TRBJ1-4; d_gene: TRBD1; v_gene: TRBV6-5; CDR3nt: TGTGCCAGCAGGGGGACAGGGTGGATTTTT; CDR3aa: CASRGTGWIF
abundance: -; j_gene: TRBJ2-2; d_gene: -; v_gene: TRBV2; CDR3nt: TGTGCCAGCAGGCTCCCGGGGGGCCTGTCCGGGGAGCTGTTTTTT; CDR3aa: CASRLPGGLSGELFF
abundance: once; j_gene: TRBJ2-7; d_gene: TRBD1; v_gene: TRBV4-3; CDR3nt: TGCGCCAGCAGCCAAGATTTACATTCGGGACAGGCTTACGAGCAGTACTTC; CDR3aa: CASSQDLHSGQAYEQYF
abundance: once; j_gene: TRBJ2-5; d_gene: TRBD1; v_gene: TRBV5-1; CDR3nt: TGCGCCAGCAGCTTGGTGGGACAGAGAGAGACCCAGTACTTC; CDR3aa: CASSLVGQRETQYF
abundance: -; j_gene: TRBJ2-1; d_gene: TRBD2; v_gene: TRBV6-2/TRBV6-3; CDR3nt: TGTGCCAGCAGCCAAGGGGTTAGCGGGTACAATGAGCAGTTCTTC; CDR3aa: CASSQGVSGYNEQFF
abundance: -; j_gene: TRBJ1-6; d_gene: -; v_gene: TRBV11-3; CDR3nt: TGTGCCAGCAGGATTGGTCGGGAGTCACCCCTCCACTTT; CDR3aa: CASRIGRESPLHF
abundance: -; j_gene: TRBJ1-5; d_gene: TRBD1; v_gene: TRBV19; CDR3nt: TGTGCCAGTAGTACTCTTAACAGGGGTCAGCCCCAGCATTTT; CDR3aa: CASSTLNRGQPQHF
abundance: -; j_gene: TRBJ1-5; d_gene: -; v_gene: TRBV10-2; CDR3nt: TGCGCCACCAATCCATTAGTTAGCAATCAGCCCCAGCATTTT; CDR3aa: CATNPLVSNQPQHF
abundance: -; j_gene: TRBJ1-2; d_gene: TRBD1; v_gene: TRBV5-1; CDR3nt: TGCGCCAGCAGCCTAGGGGACAGAGCTAACTATGGCTACACCTTC; CDR3aa: CASSLGDRANYGYTF
abundance: few; j_gene: TRBJ1-1; d_gene: -; v_gene: TRBV6-1; CDR3nt: TGTGCCAGCAGTGAAGTGGTAGGGGGGGGTGGCACTGAAGCTTTCTTT; CDR3aa: CASSEVVGGGGTEAFF
abundance: -; j_gene: TRBJ2-2; d_gene: -; v_gene: TRBV18; CDR3nt: TGTGCCAGCTCACAGCAACAGGCAACAGGCGACACCGGGGAGCTGTTTTTT; CDR3aa: CASSQQQATGDTGELFF
abundance: -; j_gene: TRBJ2-1; d_gene: TRBD2; v_gene: TRBV5-1; CDR3nt: TGCGCCAGCAGCTTGGACGGGACTAGAGGGTTCTTC; CDR3aa: CASSLDGTRGFF
abundance: once; j_gene: TRBJ2-5; d_gene: TRBD2; v_gene: TRBV4-2; CDR3nt: TGTGCCAGCAGCCAAGATGGTCAGCGGGGGTTGCCCCAAGAGACCCAGTACTTC; CDR3aa: CASSQDGQRGLPQETQYF
abundance: -; j_gene: TRBJ2-3; d_gene: TRBD2; v_gene: TRBV6-4; CDR3nt: TGTGCCAGCAGTGACCGGGGGGGCAGAGATACGCAGTATTTT; CDR3aa: CASSDRGGRDTQYF
abundance: once; j_gene: TRBJ1-1; d_gene: -; v_gene: TRBV19; CDR3nt: TGTGCCAGTAGTCAGGGGAGAGGAACTGAAGCTTTCTTT; CDR3aa: CASSQGRGTEAFF
abundance: -; j_gene: TRBJ1-4; d_gene: TRBD1; v_gene: TRBV7-8; CDR3nt: TGTGCCAGCAGCTCTTTAGAGGGGGCGCCCGAAAAACTGTTTTTT; CDR3aa: CASSSLEGAPEKLFF
abundance: -; j_gene: TRBJ1-2; d_gene: TRBD1; v_gene: TRBV6-5; CDR3nt: TGTGCCAGCAGTATGTTACAGGGGGTCGATGGCTACACCTTC; CDR3aa: CASSMLQGVDGYTF
abundance: -; j_gene: TRBJ1-2; d_gene: TRBD1; v_gene: TRBV9; CDR3nt: TGTGCCAGCAGCGCAGGGGGCAACTATGGCTACACCTTC; CDR3aa: CASSAGGNYGYTF
abundance: -; j_gene: TRBJ2-1; d_gene: -; v_gene: TRBV5-6; CDR3nt: TGTGCCAGCAGCTATAACAATGAGCAGTTCTTC; CDR3aa: CASSYNNEQFF
abundance: -; j_gene: TRBJ2-3; d_gene: TRBD2; v_gene: TRBV15; CDR3nt: TGTGCCACCAGCAGAGGAGGCGGGGGTTACACAGATACGCAGTATTTT; CDR3aa: CATSRGGGGYTDTQYF
abundance: -; j_gene: TRBJ1-5; d_gene: -; v_gene: TRBV19; CDR3nt: TGTGCCAGTAGTATAGAGGGGGGGTTCGGTCAGCCCCAGCATTTT; CDR3aa: CASSIEGGFGQPQHF
abundance: -; j_gene: TRBJ1-1; d_gene: -; v_gene: TRBV5-6; CDR3nt: TGTGCCAGCAGCTTGGCGAGCACTGAAGCTTTCTTT; CDR3aa: CASSLASTEAFF
abundance: -; j_gene: TRBJ2-5; d_gene: -; v_gene: TRBV5-4; CDR3nt: TGTGCCAGCAGCTTGACACGAAGCAGGGGAGAGACCCAGTACTTC; CDR3aa: CASSLTRSRGETQYF
abundance: -; j_gene: TRBJ2-7; d_gene: -; v_gene: TRBV11-2; CDR3nt: TGTGCCAGCAGCTTAATTATCGGCGAGCAGTACTTC; CDR3aa: CASSLIIGEQYF
abundance: once; j_gene: TRBJ1-3; d_gene: -; v_gene: TRBV6-1; CDR3nt: TGTGCCAGCAGTGAAGGGGACACCTCTGGAAACACCATATATTTT; CDR3aa: CASSEGDTSGNTIYF
abundance: -; j_gene: TRBJ2-1; d_gene: TRBD1; v_gene: TRBV6-5; CDR3nt: TGTGCCAGCAGGCCAACAGGGGGCCTTTACAATGAGCAGTTCTTC; CDR3aa: CASRPTGGLYNEQFF
abundance: -; j_gene: TRBJ2-2; d_gene: -; v_gene: TRBV9; CDR3nt: TGTGCCAGCAGCGTAGAATCCAGGGTGGGCACCGGGGAGCTGTTTTTT; CDR3aa: CASSVESRVGTGELFF
abundance: -; j_gene: TRBJ2-5; d_gene: -; v_gene: TRBV11-3; CDR3nt: TGTGCCAGCAGCTTAGTGGGAGGAGAGACCCAGTACTTC; CDR3aa: CASSLVGGETQYF
abundance: -; j_gene: TRBJ1-1; d_gene: -; v_gene: TRBV7-9; CDR3nt: TGTGCCAGCAGCCCTGGGACAAGCAATTTACGGGGGGACACTGAAGCTTTCTTT; CDR3aa: CASSPGTSNLRGDTEAFF
abundance: -; j_gene: TRBJ2-1; d_gene: TRBD2; v_gene: TRBV24-1; CDR3nt: TGTGCCACCAGTGATTTGGCGGGGGACGAGCAGTTCTTC; CDR3aa: CATSDLAGDEQFF